The next 6 T cell receptor beta chains were all read from a single sample in a study of OX40 agonist ivuxolimab in advanced cancers. Produced via immunoSEQ multiplex PCR; TCRdb's table is partial and in-frame only. The table lists about 99,000 clones, roughly 95% of them singletons, with about 0.19% in the top ten. This material consisted of CD4+ or CD8+ T cells sorted from blood, taken in a trial of the OX40 agonist ivuxolimab. These receptors originate from an adult with an advanced solid tumor such as melanoma, head and neck, liver or kidney cancer.

The rearrangement uses TRBV6-1 and TRBJ2-7; 10 bases match TRBD1. There are 13 residues in the CDR3. In germline, CDR1 is MNHNS, CDR2 SASEGT. The DNA of the CDR3 is TGTGCGCTTCGGGGGACAGGGGAGCACGAGCAGTACTTC. Protein sequence: CALRGTGEHEQYF.

The chain carries TRBV30 and TRBJ2-6, with D unresolved. CDR3 length: 18 amino acids. The germline V gene encodes CDR1 GTSNPN and CDR2 SVGIG (reference sequence). V lost 5 bases to trimming and J lost 0 bases, with 20 bases between them. As DNA, the CDR3 is TGTGCCTGGGTTTATGCCAAAGGGCCCGGCTCTGGGGCCAACGTCCTGACTTTC. It yields the protein CAWVYAKGPGSGANVLTF.

J is TRBJ2-5 and V is TRBV7-2; D not certain. Germline V gene data show CDR1 as SGHTA and CDR2 as FQGNSA. The CDR3 is 13 amino acids. Deletions cut 1 base from V and 2 bases from J, with 5 bases between. In DNA form, the CDR3 reads TGTGCCAGCAGCTTAGAACGACAAGAGACCCAGTACTTC. The encoded protein is CASSLERQETQYF.

The chain carries TRBV19 and TRBJ2-1, with D possibly being TRBD2 (5 bases). CDR3 length: 16 amino acids. Germline lookup yields CDR1 LNHDA and CDR2 SQIVND (reference sequence). Between the trimmed V and J ends, which lost 6 bases and 1 base, there was a span of 16 bases. This CDR3 is CASSPRFSESYNEQFF. Here the CDR3 DNA reads TGTGCCAGTAGCCCCCGGTTTAGCGAATCCTACAATGAGCAGTTCTTC. The full variable domain, its missing parts supplied by reference TRBV19 and TRBJ2-1, is DGGITQSPKYLFRKEGQNVTLSCEQNLNHDAMYWYRQDPGQGLRLIYYSQIVNDFQKGDIAEGYSVSREKKESFPLTVTSAQKNPTAFYLCASSPRFSESYNEQFFGPGTRLTVL.

This clone appeared once. This chain joins TRBV5-1 and TRBJ2-3; D could derive from TRBD1 or TRBD2 (6 bases each). Per the germline V gene, CDR1 is SGHRS and CDR2 is YFSETQ. Trimming stripped 5 bases from V and 0 bases from J, with 13 bases between. The CDR3 length is 15 residues. CDR3 region: CASSLTGASTDTQYF. The CDR3 DNA reads TGCGCCAGCAGTCTTACGGGGGCCAGCACAGATACGCAGTATTTT.

The rearrangement links TRBV13 to TRBJ2-2, with D uncertain. The CDR3 covers 14 residues. Looked up from germline, CDR1 is PRHDT and CDR2 is FYEKMQ (reference sequence). Trimming cost V 1 base and J 1 base, with 4 bases left between them. For the CDR3, the DNA is TGTGCCAGCAGCTTAGTACAGAACACCGGGGAGCTGTTTTTT. Protein: CASSLVQNTGELFF.